This paragraph covers one T cell receptor beta chain sequence. This clone was counted once. This receptor's antigen is unknown. No quality values exist for individual bases; no much larger clone is one base distant. Inclusive of the bounding cysteine and phenylalanine, the CDR3 is 17 residues long. Only the CDR3 part of the read is kept: 51 bases, read in frame from the first base. As encoded in the germline V gene (reference sequence), CDR1 is WNHNN while CDR2 is SYGVQD. Here V drops 3 bases and J drops 3 bases, and the junction holds 5 bases not matched to any gene. The data belong to a study of blood T cell repertoires in COVID-19 (dated by TCRdb to 2018 to 2020). Looking at the study overall: Samples covering the acute and convalescent phases of COVID-19 were provided by collaborators in the United States, Italy and Spain. The material from the prospective study consisted of cDNA or gDNA derived from T cells, B-cell-depleted T cells, or PBMCs. Subjects who had been exposed to COVID-19, were actively infected with it, or had recovered from it provided the deeply sampled blood TCRbeta repertoires that made up the dataset. The repertoires were made available in a free public database intended to serve as a resource for research on the immune response to SARS-CoV-2. The samples were drawn from two sources: the first 160 participants of the ongoing ImmuneRACE study, and 1,200 or so subjects contributed by 6 global collaborators. The sample metadata nearly always contained a de-identified subject ID, COVID-19 status, age in years and sex. Where HLA class I and class II types were available, the types were taken from metadata supplied by the sample provider, not from assay-based typing.

General findings and caveats noted by the study authors: Clinical and demographic metadata were provided uncurated, with the amount varying by source and participant.

The immunoSEQ Assay, a bias-controlled multiplex PCR, was used to amplify TCRbeta CDR3 regions from genomic DNA. On the study's bioinformatics: The number of nucleated cells in each sample was estimated from the amplification of reference gene primers within the assay. To quantify the absolute abundance of each unique TCRbeta CDR3 rearrangement, sequence reads were collapsed and filtered. Productive Simpson clonality was computed per sample as the square root of Simpson's diversity index over productive rearrangements. TCRdb carries this immuneACCESS record with in-frame sequences only. Its versions omit some clonotypes, under half of them owing to an unresolved V gene in the studies checked, with the rest unexplained. The V and J calls and clone size are taken from that table; D and trimming were inferred from the DNA. This sample lists about 46,000 clones; more than 70% were detected once. The ten biggest clones cover 6.5% of the sample.

Whole blood was collected in K2EDTA tubes by collaborating institutions according to the institutions' own protocols. For TCRbeta analysis, collaborators shipped samples as frozen whole blood, isolated PBMCs, or DNA extracted from either of those sample types. The sequence was obtained from a man aged 55 to 70 with acute or convalescent COVID-19. The V and J genes are TRBV10-1 and TRBJ2-1; 13 junctional bases match TRBD2. The sample consisted of peripheral blood. The CDR3 region reads CASSDPGTSGVYNEQFF. The sequenced DNA: TGCGCCAGCAGTGACCCCGGGACTAGCGGGGTCTACAATGAGCAGTTCTTC.